This T cell receptor (beta chain) originates from a study of control samples from healthy donors and cancer patients. The germline V and J ends were trimmed by 7 bases and 1 base, with 15 bases remaining between them. Germline values: CDR1 SGHKS, CDR2 YYEKEE (reference sequence). The CDR3 runs to 15 residues. This clone has just one count. TCRdb keeps only in-frame clones here, not all; method: immunoSEQ multiplex PCR. The sample yields approximately 70,000 clones, about nine tenths seen once. Sequenced sample: PBMCs. The source of this sequence is a man between 60 and 75 years old with colorectal cancer. The V and J genes are TRBV5-5 and TRBJ1-5; TRBD1 is a possible D gene (6 bases). CDR3 sequence (DNA): TGTGCCAGCGGAACAGGGCCTCGAAGCAATCAGCCCCAGCATTTT. Protein sequence: CASGTGPRSNQPQHF.